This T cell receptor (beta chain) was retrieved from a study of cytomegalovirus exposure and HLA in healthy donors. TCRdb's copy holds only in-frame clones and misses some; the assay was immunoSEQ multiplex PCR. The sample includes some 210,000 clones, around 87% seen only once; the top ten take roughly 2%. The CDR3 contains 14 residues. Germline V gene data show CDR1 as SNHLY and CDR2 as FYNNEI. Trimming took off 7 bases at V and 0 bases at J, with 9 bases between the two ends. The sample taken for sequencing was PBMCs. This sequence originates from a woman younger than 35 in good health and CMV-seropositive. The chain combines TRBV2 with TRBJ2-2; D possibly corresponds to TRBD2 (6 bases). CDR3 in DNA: TGTGCCAGCACCCCGGGAGCGAACACCGGGGAGCTGTTTTTT. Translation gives CASTPGANTGELFF. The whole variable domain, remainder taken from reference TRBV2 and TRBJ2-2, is EPEVTQTPSHQVTQMGQEVILRCVPISNHLYFYWYRQILGQKVEFLVSFYNNEISEKSEIFDDQFSVERPDGSNFTLKIRSTKLEDSAMYFCASTPGANTGELFFGEGSRLTVL.